This is a list of T cell receptor beta chains from one sample in a study of CD8+CD57+ T cells in acquired aplastic anemia. TCRdb fed the reads into MiXCR, producing one record per CDR3 protein. The table has around 200,000 distinct CDR3 sequences, around three fifths seen once; the top ten hold 58%. The specimen was sorted CD4+, CD8+, or CD8+CD57+ T cells (not recorded which) from PBMCs. These TCRs come from a human donor with aplastic anemia. Both conserved end residues are part of each CDR3. A D gene is named only where the DNA matches it firmly. Some rows have no size entry. The others give once, few or many, or a class for an expanded clone.

D gene,clone size,V gene,J gene,CDR3 protein,CDR3 DNA
-,-,TRBV7-6,TRBJ2-7,CASSLAKGSEQYF,TGTGCCAGCAGCTTAGCTAAGGGTTCCGAGCAGTACTTC
-,-,TRBV24-1,TRBJ2-2,CATSDWVAGELFF,TGTGCCACCAGTGATTGGGTGGCCGGGGAGCTGTTTTTT
-,-,TRBV2,TRBJ2-1,CASSEVNEQFF,TGTGCCAGCAGTGAAGTCAATGAGCAGTTCTTC
-,many,TRBV29-1,TRBJ2-5,CSVEAETQYF,TGCAGCGTTGAAGCGGAGACCCAGTACTTC
-,few,TRBV7-2,TRBJ2-3,CASSRSTDTQYF,TGTGCCAGCAGCAGATCCACAGATACGCAGTATTTT
-,many,TRBV9,TRBJ1-2,CASSVGGSGGYTF,TGTGCCAGCAGCGTAGGGGGCTCTGGCGGCTACACCTTC
-,many,TRBV6-1,TRBJ1-2,CASAPNYGYTF,TGTGCCAGCGCTCCTAACTATGGCTACACCTTC
-,-,TRBV7-8,TRBJ1-5,CASSPLSTDTQHF,TGTGCCAGCAGCCCCCTTAGCACAGATACGCAGCATTTT
-,-,TRBV5-4,TRBJ2-5,CASSLFQEETQYF,TGTGCCAGCAGCTTGTTCCAGGAAGAGACCCAGTACTTC
-,-,TRBV20-1,TRBJ1-2,CSARIGEGYGYTF,TGCAGTGCTAGAATTGGGGAAGGTTATGGCTACACCTTC
-,-,TRBV19,TRBJ1-1,CASSQGARGAEAFF,TGTGCCAGTAGCCAAGGAGCTCGCGGGGCTGAAGCTTTCTTT
TRBD1,-,TRBV5-6,TRBJ1-6,CASSGRLDRQVKGSPLHF,TGTGCCAGCAGCGGACGACTGGACAGGCAGGTTAAGGGTTCACCCCTCCACTTT
TRBD2,-,TRBV29-1,TRBJ2-1,CSVVGGLPYNEQFF,TGCAGCGTTGTGGGGGGACTACCTTACAATGAGCAGTTCTTC
-,few,TRBV7-9,TRBJ1-2,CASSLAPGYTF,TGTGCCAGCAGCTTAGCTCCCGGCTACACCTTC
TRBD2,-,TRBV7-8,TRBJ2-5,CASSLTRGTAVAGGETQYF,TGTGCCAGCAGCTTAACGAGGGGGACTGCGGTAGCGGGGGGGGAGACCCAGTACTTC
TRBD1,few,TRBV19,TRBJ1-6,CASSITGQDNSPLHF,TGTGCCAGTAGTATAACGGGACAGGATAATTCACCCCTCCACTTT
-,few,TRBV20-1,TRBJ2-7,CSASPGLDTYEQYF,TGCAGTGCTTCCCCGGGACTCGATACCTACGAGCAGTACTTC
-,few,TRBV7-9,TRBJ1-5,CASSLGEGNQPQHF,TGTGCCAGCAGCTTGGGGGAGGGCAATCAGCCCCAGCATTTT
TRBD1,few,TRBV7-3,TRBJ2-7,CASSLNPPGQAYEQYF,TGTGCCAGCAGCTTAAATCCTCCGGGACAGGCCTACGAGCAGTACTTC
TRBD2,-,TRBV12-3/TRBV12-4,TRBJ2-4,CASGTGGVKNIQYF,TGTGCCAGCGGGACGGGAGGGGTCAAAAACATTCAGTACTTC
-,-,TRBV20-1,TRBJ2-1,CSAKKAQGSHEQFF,TGCAGTGCTAAAAAGGCGCAGGGTTCGCATGAGCAGTTCTTC
-,-,TRBV7-9,TRBJ2-1,CASSSGLLYNEQFF,TGTGCCAGCAGCTCGGGACTGCTATACAATGAGCAGTTCTTC
-,-,TRBV29-1,TRBJ2-7,CSVFLTDYEQYF,TGCAGCGTTTTTTTGACAGACTACGAGCAGTACTTC
-,few,TRBV15,TRBJ2-7,CATSSRNSKEQYF,TGTGCCACCAGCAGCCGCAATTCCAAGGAGCAGTACTTC
-,-,TRBV6-1,TRBJ2-5,CASRVGQETQYF,TGTGCCAGCAGGGTGGGGCAAGAGACCCAGTACTTC
-,-,TRBV14,TRBJ2-7,CASSQAQADEQYF,TGTGCCAGCAGCCAAGCTCAGGCGGACGAGCAGTACTTC
TRBD2,-,TRBV20-1,TRBJ2-5,CSATGGPHETQYF,TGCAGTGCTACGGGGGGGCCCCACGAGACCCAGTACTTC
TRBD1,few,TRBV2,TRBJ1-1,CASTRTTGSEAFF,TGTGCCAGCACCAGAACGACAGGGTCTGAAGCTTTCTTT
TRBD1,once,TRBV20-1,TRBJ2-7,CSAESPDRGQIYEQYF,TGCAGTGCCGAATCCCCCGACAGGGGGCAAATCTACGAGCAGTACTTC
-,few,TRBV7-2,TRBJ1-1,CASSLDQGTEAFF,TGTGCCAGCAGCTTAGACCAGGGCACTGAAGCTTTCTTT
-,once,TRBV19,TRBJ2-1,CASSIGTFNEQFF,TGTGCCAGTAGTATTGGGACGTTCAATGAGCAGTTCTTC
TRBD1,-,TRBV7-6,TRBJ1-1,CASSPTGEDATEAFF,TGTGCCAGCAGCCCGACAGGGGAGGATGCCACTGAAGCTTTCTTT
-,-,TRBV20-1,TRBJ1-5,CSARVGGSNQPQHF,TGCAGTGCTAGAGTAGGAGGAAGCAATCAGCCCCAGCATTTT
-,few,TRBV12-3/TRBV12-4,TRBJ2-7,CASSPRKGAYEQYF,TGTGCCAGCAGTCCCAGGAAGGGAGCCTACGAGCAGTACTTC
-,once,TRBV5-1,TRBJ2-7,CASSSTGRPWEQYF,TGCGCCAGCAGCTCGACCGGGCGGCCTTGGGAGCAGTACTTC
-,-,TRBV19,TRBJ1-2,CASSIGGVIDYGYTF,TGTGCCAGTAGTATTGGAGGGGTTATCGACTATGGCTACACCTTC
-,-,TRBV20-1,TRBJ2-5,CSARVENQETQYF,TGCAGTGCTAGAGTGGAGAACCAAGAGACCCAGTACTTC
-,-,TRBV19,TRBJ1-2,CASSIAYRDYTF,TGTGCCAGTAGTATAGCTTACAGGGACTACACCTTC
TRBD1,-,TRBV25-1,TRBJ1-6,CASGRQGDNSPLHF,TGTGCCAGCGGCAGACAGGGAGATAATTCACCCCTCCACTTT
-,once,TRBV20-1,TRBJ2-3,CSANGLWREDTDTQYF,TGCAGTGCGAATGGCCTATGGCGGGAAGACACAGATACGCAGTATTTT
TRBD1,once,TRBV9,TRBJ2-2,CASSARDRGTGELFF,TGTGCCAGCAGCGCACGGGACAGGGGCACCGGGGAGCTGTTTTTT
-,-,TRBV19,TRBJ1-2,CASSMRVTDYGYTF,TGTGCCAGTAGTATGCGGGTTACCGACTATGGCTACACCTTC
-,-,TRBV7-9,TRBJ1-1,CASSWLVEKAFF,TGTGCCAGCAGCTGGCTAGTGGAAAAAGCTTTCTTT
-,many,TRBV14,TRBJ2-1,CASSPPGHFSYNEQFF,TGTGCCAGCAGCCCCCCGGGACACTTCTCCTACAATGAGCAGTTCTTC
-,-,TRBV10-1,TRBJ1-1,CASAPGQFLNTEAFF,TGCGCCAGCGCCCCTGGACAGTTTTTGAACACTGAAGCTTTCTTT
TRBD2,-,TRBV7-8,TRBJ2-7,CASSIPFSGGSEEQYF,TGTGCCAGCAGCATCCCTTTTAGCGGGGGGTCGGAGGAGCAGTACTTC
TRBD1,few,TRBV20-1,TRBJ2-3,CSARPRGLDTQYF,TGCAGTGCTAGACCCAGGGGGCTCGATACGCAGTATTTT
-,-,TRBV10-3,TRBJ2-7,CAINEGEGEQYF,TGTGCCATCAATGAGGGGGAGGGCGAGCAGTACTTC
-,-,TRBV7-3,TRBJ2-7,CASGLKNVHEQYF,TGTGCCAGCGGCTTAAAGAACGTCCACGAGCAGTACTTC
TRBD2,-,TRBV19,TRBJ2-7,CASSRAGGFEQYF,TGTGCCAGTAGTCGCGCGGGAGGTTTCGAGCAGTACTTC
-,few,TRBV20-1,TRBJ2-1,CSAIQIYNEQFF,TGCAGTGCTATCCAGATCTACAATGAGCAGTTCTTC
-,-,TRBV9,TRBJ1-5,CASSVGYGNQPQHF,TGTGCCAGCAGCGTGGGGTACGGCAATCAGCCCCAGCATTTT
TRBD1,-,TRBV10-3,TRBJ1-3,CAISDQGARNTIYF,TGTGCCATCAGTGACCAGGGGGCCAGAAACACCATATATTTT
TRBD2,-,TRBV7-2,TRBJ2-1,CASSWGRLAGSSYNEQFF,TGTGCCAGCAGCTGGGGAAGACTAGCGGGGAGCTCCTACAATGAGCAGTTCTTC
-,many,TRBV10-1,TRBJ1-6,CASSEQGSNSPLHF,TGCGCCAGCAGTGAGCAGGGATCGAATTCACCCCTCCACTTT
-,-,TRBV10-3,TRBJ2-7,CASRPGGSDEQYF,TGTGCCTCTCGCCCGGGCGGCAGTGACGAGCAGTACTTC
-,-,TRBV6-6,TRBJ1-3,CAISESASSGNTIYF,TGTGCCATCAGTGAGTCGGCGAGCTCTGGAAACACCATATATTTT
TRBD1,-,TRBV10-3,TRBJ1-1,CAIRSGQGISEAFF,TGTGCCATCAGATCGGGACAGGGGATCTCTGAAGCTTTCTTT